This T cell receptor (beta chain) was captured by sequencing in a study of radiation and T cells in renal cell carcinoma. Trimming took 3 bases from V and 0 from J; bases not matched to a gene: 6. Germline V gene data show CDR1 as SGHDT and CDR2 as YYEEEE. This CDR3 spans 18 amino acids. Only in-frame clones appear in the TCRdb table, and some are missing; sequencing was by immunoSEQ multiplex PCR. Of about 130,000 clones listed, 88% are singletons. Time point here: blood 2 weeks post-SBRT. Treatment reported: 15 Gy SBRT to primary tumor, nephrectomy 4 weeks later. This renal cell carcinoma was of the clear cell type.

V and J are TRBV5-6 and TRBJ2-1; 13 positions agree with TRBD2. The material sequenced was blood, taken from a patient whose treatment included radiotherapy and nephrectomy. The sequence came from a woman in her 70s with renal cell carcinoma. The CDR3 nucleotides are TGTGCCAGCAGCTGGGGGGGACTAGCGGGGTCCTCCTACAATGAGCAGTTCTTC. This encodes CASSWGGLAGSSYNEQFF.